The 31 T cell receptor beta chains below all came from one sample that was sequenced in a study of T cells in Graves' hyperthyroidism and ophthalmopathy. TCR beta CDR3 regions were amplified from RNA. With the HTBI primer set, the TCR CDR3 went through a first round of RT-PCR. TCRdb analysed the multiplex PCR reads with MiXCR anew, one entry per CDR3 protein. The sample contains some 510,000 distinct CDR3 sequences, about 43% of which appear only once. What was sequenced was peripheral blood or thyroid tissue (not recorded which). These receptors were taken from a woman younger than 35 with Graves' hyperthyroidism.

The count of this clonotype is one. J is TRBJ1-4 and V is TRBV11-1; TRBD1 is a possible D gene (5 bases). V shed 5 bases and J shed 2 bases, with 15 bases lying between them. The germline CDR1 and CDR2 sequences are SGHAT and FQDESV (reference sequence). This CDR3 has 16 amino acids. The CDR3 coding sequence is TGTGCCAGCAGCCAGGGAGGAGCGCGGACTAATGAAAAACTGTTTTTT. It encodes CASSQGGARTNEKLFF.

This clonotype was seen many times. The rearrangement uses TRBV2 and TRBJ2-5; 7 nucleotides align to TRBD2. Germline V gene data show CDR1 as SNHLY and CDR2 as FYNNEI. This CDR3 contains 12 residues. With 8 bases clipped from V and 5 bases from J, the junction kept 5 bases outside the gene matches. CDR3: CASSRGSETQYF. CDR3 coding DNA: TGTGCCAGCTCCCGCGGGAGTGAGACCCAGTACTTC.

This clonotype was observed a few times. The V gene is TRBV9, the J gene TRBJ1-1; no firm D call. CDR3 size: 12 residues. V was shortened by 5 bases and J by 3 bases, with 8 bases between the two germline ends. Germline assignment: CDR1 SGDLS and CDR2 YYNGEE. CDR3 sequence reads: CASSLYYTEAFF. CDR3 in DNA: TGTGCCAGCAGTTTATATTACACTGAAGCTTTCTTT.

The chain combines TRBV7-2 with TRBJ1-6; D might be TRBD1 (5 bases). The V end lost 1 base, the J end lost 9 bases, and 13 bases lay between the germline ends. CDR3 length equals 15 residues. Germline V CDR1 and CDR2: SGHTA, FQGNSA. The CDR3 DNA reads as TGTGCCAGCAGCTTAGATGCGGGGCCGGGTTCACCCCTCCACTTT. Translation: CASSLDAGPGSPLHF.

This clonotype was seen many times. The V call is TRBV7-9, the J call TRBJ1-6; unclear D gene. Germline V gives CDR1 SEHNR, CDR2 FQNEAQ (reference sequence). Deletions cut 0 bases from V and 4 bases from J, with 13 bases between. CDR3 length: 17 amino acids. CDR3 sequence: CASSLAATSGYNSPLHF. CDR3 nucleotides: TGTGCCAGCAGCTTAGCCGCGACTTCGGGGTATAATTCACCCCTCCACTTT.

With respect to this clonotype: A read error may account for a junction end that differs from germline. The V gene is TRBV15, the J gene TRBJ1-4; D may be TRBD1 (5 bases). The CDR3 has 19 residues. The germline V gene has CDR1 LNHNV and CDR2 YYDKDF (reference sequence). CDR3 DNA sequence: TGTGCCGCCAGCAGAGATATTTCGCAGGGCTGGGATCATAATGAAAAACTGTTTTTT. It encodes CAASRDISQGWDHNEKLFF.

At least ten counts were recorded for this clonotype. V gene TRBV15 combines with J gene TRBJ2-7, with 7 positions matching TRBD1. There are 14 residues in the CDR3. With V trimmed by 2 bases and J by 5 bases, 6 bases remained unmatched. Germline V CDR1 and CDR2: LNHNV, YYDKDF (reference sequence). This chain's CDR3 is CATSRTGALDEQYF. CDR3 DNA: TGTGCCACCAGCAGAACAGGGGCTCTCGACGAGCAGTACTTC.

This clonotype was seen repeatedly, ten times or more. The chain couples TRBV10-3 to TRBJ1-1, with 7 bases that match TRBD1. The CDR3 sequence is 13 residues long. Germline V CDR1 and CDR2: ENHRY, SYGVKD. Germline trimming cut 6 bases from V and 3 bases from J; bases unmatched to any gene: 4. The CDR3 coding sequence is TGTGCCATCAGCAGCCAGGGGGACACTGAAGCTTTCTTT. Protein sequence: CAISSQGDTEAFF.

The chain joins TRBV9 to TRBJ1-1; a weak D match, TRBD1 (5 bases). Germline-derived CDR1 and CDR2 are SGDLS and YYNGEE. V lost 4 bases, J lost 3 bases, and 13 bases lay in between. CDR3 length: 14 amino acids. The DNA of the CDR3 is TGTGCCAGCAGCCCTAGACTGACAGACACTGAAGCTTTCTTT. It encodes CASSPRLTDTEAFF.

This clonotype was counted only a few times. J is TRBJ1-6 and V is TRBV7-9, with D tentatively TRBD1 (5 bases). V lost 5 bases and J 1 base, leaving 12 bases between the germline ends. This CDR3 has 16 amino acids. Germline values: CDR1 SEHNR, CDR2 FQNEAQ (reference sequence). As DNA, the CDR3 is TGTGCCAGCAGCCCCCAGGGAGGGTCCTATAATTCACCCCTCCACTTT. It translates to CASSPQGGSYNSPLHF.

The genes are TRBV29-1 and TRBJ2-5; either TRBD1 or TRBD2 may supply D (6 bases each). Per the germline V gene, CDR1 is SQVTM and CDR2 is ANQGSEA. The CDR3 loop spans 12 amino acids. V shed 6 bases and J shed 5 bases, with 13 bases lying between them. The CDR3 bases are TGCAGCGTGGTCGGGGGCAGGGAGACCCAGTACTTC. Translating it yields CSVVGGRETQYF.

J is TRBJ2-7 and V is TRBV7-2, with 7 positions matching TRBD2. This CDR3 region has 17 residues. Germline V lookup: CDR1 SGHTA, CDR2 FQGNSA. V shed 5 bases, J shed 1 base, and the junction held 14 bases outside the gene matches. The CDR3 reads CASSRFQSSGGSYEQYF. In DNA form, the CDR3 reads TGTGCCAGCAGCCGCTTCCAATCTAGCGGCGGTTCCTACGAGCAGTACTTC. The full variable domain, with the rest looked up from reference TRBV7-2 and TRBJ2-7, is GAGVSQSPSNKVTEKGKDVELRCDPISGHTALYWYRQSLGQGLEFLIYFQGNSAPDKSGLPSDRFSAERTGGSVSTLTIQRTQQEDSAVYLCASSRFQSSGGSYEQYFGPGTRLTVT.

J is TRBJ1-5 and V is TRBV19; TRBD1 is a possible D gene (6 bases). This CDR3 comprises 15 residues. CDR1 and CDR2 from the germline V gene are LNHDA and SQIVND (reference sequence). V was cut by 9 bases and J by 1 base, with 16 bases left in between. The CDR3 DNA sequence: TGTGCCAGCTCACCCGACAGGTACAGCAATCAGCCCCAGCATTTT. Its translation is CASSPDRYSNQPQHF.

This clonotype was detected a few times. The chain joins TRBV2 to TRBJ1-1, with D possibly TRBD1 on 6 matching bases. V lost 5 bases and J 12 bases, leaving 25 bases between the germline ends. The germline CDR1 and CDR2 sequences are SNHLY and FYNNEI. CDR3 size: 15 residues. This CDR3 reads CASSSPPYGTMLTFF. As DNA, the CDR3 is TGTGCCAGCAGTTCTCCCCCCTACGGGACAATGTTGACTTTCTTT.

About this clonotype itself: A read error may be the cause here, since a much bigger clone is one base away. The chain joins TRBV29-1 to TRBJ2-7; tentative D call: TRBD2 (6 bases). Trimming removed 3 bases at V and 11 bases at J, with 14 bases between. Germline CDR1 SQVTM, CDR2 ANQGSEA. The CDR3 consists of 11 residues. The DNA of the CDR3 is TGCAGCGTTGAGGTAGCGGATATCAAGTACTTC. This gives the protein CSVEVADIKYF.

This clonotype is a singleton in its sample. One end of the junction varies from germline; a read error may be responsible. This chain joins TRBV2 and TRBJ2-7; 7 positions agree with TRBD1. The CDR3 spans 14 residues. Germline assignment: CDR1 SNHLY and CDR2 FYNNEI. The CDR3 DNA follows: TGTCCCAGCAGCCGAAGACAGGGCGGTTACGAGCAGTACTTC. Translated, it gives CPSSRRQGGYEQYF.

The CDR3 here is CASSWPGQETQYF. The CDR3 DNA follows: TGTGCCAGCAGCTGGCCCGGGCAGGAGACCCAGTACTTC. The gene calls are TRBV7-2 and TRBJ2-5, with D unresolved. Germline loops: CDR1 SGHTA, CDR2 FQGNSA. Trimming stripped 4 bases from V and 5 bases from J, with 11 bases between. The CDR3 loop spans 13 amino acids.

This clonotype was recorded many times. The chain carries TRBV4-3 and TRBJ2-7; 13 positions match TRBD2. This CDR3 has 14 amino acids. Germline trimming cut 3 bases from V and 6 bases from J; bases unmatched to any gene: 2. In germline, CDR1 is LGHNA, CDR2 YSLEER. The CDR3: CASSQTSGRFEQYF. The CDR3 bases are TGCGCCAGCAGCCAGACTAGCGGGAGGTTCGAGCAGTACTTC.

The V and J genes are TRBV7-2 and TRBJ1-2; 7 bases map to TRBD1. This CDR3 spans 16 amino acids. The J segment lost 2 bases and the V segment lost 6 bases, leaving 12 bases of the junction unmatched. Germline V gene lookup returns CDR1 SGHTA and CDR2 FQGNSA. CDR3 nucleotides: TGTGCCAGCAGTCCCAATCCGGGACAGAGAAACTATGGCTACACCTTC. Protein product: CASSPNPGQRNYGYTF.

This clonotype appeared many times. This chain joins TRBV7-2 and TRBJ2-5, with 9 positions matching TRBD2. V dropped 4 bases and J dropped 7; count of bases not matched to a gene: 7. The CDR3 is 14 amino acids. Germline V gene lookup returns CDR1 SGHTA and CDR2 FQGNSA. The CDR3 DNA reads as TGTGCCAGCAGCTCCCCGGGGACTAGCTGGACCCAGTACTTC. Residues: CASSSPGTSWTQYF. Drawing the rest from reference TRBV7-2 and TRBJ2-5, the complete variable domain is GAGVSQSPSNKVTEKGKDVELRCDPISGHTALYWYRQSLGQGLEFLIYFQGNSAPDKSGLPSDRFSAERTGGSVSTLTIQRTQQEDSAVYLCASSSPGTSWTQYFGPGTRLLVL.

Comments on this clonotype: Because it lacks the conserved phenylalanine or tryptophan at the end, this CDR3 is likely a read error. V gene TRBV24-1 combines with J gene TRBJ1-2; 8 bases fit TRBD1. CDR1 KGHDR and CDR2 SFDVKD come from the germline V gene. The CDR3 extends over 17 amino acids. The junction had 20 bases not matched to a gene; V was cut back by 10 bases and J by 5 bases. The CDR3 is CATPRRDRRRNEYGYTL. The CDR3 coding sequence is TGTGCCACTCCCCGCAGGGACAGGCGCAGAAATGAATATGGCTACACCCTC.

This clonotype was observed a handful of times. The rearrangement links TRBV29-1 to TRBJ2-7, with D unclear. Deletions cut 2 bases from V and 1 base from J, with 3 bases between. CDR1 SQVTM and CDR2 ANQGSEA come from the germline V gene. CDR3 length: 11 amino acids. CDR3 sequence (DNA): TGCAGCGTTGAACTGTCCTACGAGCAGTACTTC. Translating gives CSVELSYEQYF.

The CDR3 region has the DNA TGTGCCATCAGTGAGTCCCGACTAGCGGGCAATGAGCAGTACTTC. It is translated as CAISESRLAGNEQYF. The chain is built from TRBV10-3 and TRBJ2-7, with 10 positions matching TRBD2. Germline CDR1 and CDR2: ENHRY and SYGVKD. Germline trimming cut 0 bases from V and 7 bases from J; bases unmatched to any gene: 6. The CDR3 covers 15 residues.

The V and J genes are TRBV7-6 and TRBJ2-7, with a weak D call TRBD1 (6 bases). V dropped 6 bases and J dropped 5 bases, with 11 bases sitting between them. The CDR3 has 12 amino acids. Germline lookup yields CDR1 SGHVS and CDR2 FNYEAQ. CDR3 amino acids: CASSRQAHEQYF. The CDR3, as DNA: TGTGCCAGCAGTCGACAGGCCCACGAGCAGTACTTC.

The chain has TRBV10-3 and TRBJ2-7; 7 bases agree with TRBD2. The CDR3 is made up of 14 amino acids. The V gene's germline CDR1 is ENHRY and CDR2 SYGVKD. V lost 10 bases and J lost 2; bases outside the gene matches: 11. The CDR3 DNA reads as TGTGCCAGCCGTCAAAGAGCGGGGCCCTACGAGCAGTACTTC. Amino acids: CASRQRAGPYEQYF.

Points on this clonotype: A read error may produce the germline difference seen at one junction end. J is TRBJ1-6 and V is TRBV5-5; 7 nucleotides align to TRBD1. CDR1 is SGHKS, CDR2 YYEKEE, per germline (reference sequence). The CDR3 runs 14 residues. Written as DNA, the CDR3 is TGCGCCAGCAGTCGTGGGACAGTTAATTCACCCCTCCACTTT. Its protein product is CASSRGTVNSPLHF.

The chain combines TRBV29-1 with TRBJ2-7; D unclear. The germline CDR1 and CDR2 sequences are SQVTM and ANQGSEA. The CDR3 spans 16 residues. V was shortened by 1 base and J by 7 bases, with 23 bases between the two germline ends. The CDR3 spells CSVEGRGLSSYNEQYF. CDR3 sequence (DNA): TGCAGCGTTGAAGGGCGAGGCCTAAGCTCCTACAATGAGCAGTACTTC.

This clonotype was picked up one time. The V call is TRBV24-1, the J call TRBJ1-1; D might be TRBD1 (6 bases). The germline CDR1 and CDR2 sequences are KGHDR and SFDVKD. V was cut by 7 bases and J by 11 bases, with 19 bases left in between. The CDR3 runs to 13 residues. The CDR3, as DNA: TGTGCCACCAGCCGGGACACTCAATGGGGGGCTTTCTTT. It translates to CATSRDTQWGAFF.

This clonotype was observed many times. The chain uses TRBV9 and TRBJ1-1; 7 positions match TRBD1. V was pared by 6 bases and J by 1 base, with 3 bases of the junction left unmatched. In germline, CDR1 is SGDLS, CDR2 YYNGEE. The CDR3 sequence is 13 residues long. The CDR3: CASTQGTNTEAFF. The CDR3 nucleotides are TGTGCCAGCACACAGGGGACGAACACTGAAGCTTTCTTT.

Only a few counts were recorded for this clonotype. This rearrangement joins TRBV19 to TRBJ1-4, with D maybe TRBD1 (5 bases). From germline, CDR1 is LNHDA and CDR2 SQIVND (reference sequence). This CDR3 has 15 residues. V lost 10 bases and J 3 bases, leaving 18 bases between the germline ends. The CDR3 DNA follows: TGTGCCACTTCCCCGTGGAGGGACGCTAATGAAAAACTGTTTTTT. Translating gives CATSPWRDANEKLFF. The whole variable domain, filled in from reference TRBV19 and TRBJ1-4, reads DGGITQSPKYLFRKEGQNVTLSCEQNLNHDAMYWYRQDPGQGLRLIYYSQIVNDFQKGDIAEGYSVSREKKESFPLTVTSAQKNPTAFYLCATSPWRDANEKLFFGSGTQLSVL.

A few counts support this clonotype. J is TRBJ1-2 and V is TRBV2; 9 bases are a match to TRBD1. The CDR3 spans 17 residues. Trimming at V came to 5 bases and at J to 7 bases, leaving 17 bases not matched to a gene. Germline V lookup: CDR1 SNHLY, CDR2 FYNNEI. The CDR3 sequence: CASSSLYGTGRGGGYTF. The CDR3 region has the DNA TGTGCCAGCAGTTCCCTCTACGGGACAGGGCGTGGAGGTGGCTACACCTTC.